Listed below are T cell receptor beta chains from one sample, sequenced in a study of blood T cell repertoires in COVID-19. Profiling relied on immunoSEQ multiplex PCR, and the TCRdb table lists in-frame clones only, not all of them. The repertoire includes about 25,000 clones, approximately 94% of them detected once, and 4% sits in the top ten. The sample taken for sequencing was peripheral blood. The receptors shown here come from a human donor with active COVID-19. The donor label of this sample is uncertain. CDR3s include the opening cysteine and the closing phenylalanine or tryptophan. D genes are given only for firm matches. Clone size is given for some rows only: seen once, a few or many times, or a class if the clone is expanded.

V: TRBV19
J: TRBJ1-2
size: .
D: TRBD1
CDR3: CASTMDRVEGYTF
DNA: TGTGCCAGTACAATGGACAGGGTAGAGGGCTACACCTTC

V: TRBV25-1
J: TRBJ2-7
size: .
D: TRBD2
CDR3: CASSESSPGLASREQYF
DNA: TGTGCCAGCAGTGAATCATCCCCCGGACTAGCGAGCCGGGAGCAGTACTTC

V: TRBV7-2
J: TRBJ2-7
size: .
D: .
CDR3: CASSPFPQAYEQYF
DNA: TGTGCCAGCAGCCCCTTTCCGCAGGCCTACGAGCAGTACTTC

V: TRBV29-1
J: TRBJ1-2
size: once
D: .
CDR3: CSVEGHGRYGYTF
DNA: TGCAGCGTTGAGGGGCACGGGAGGTATGGCTACACCTTC

V: TRBV7-8
J: TRBJ2-7
size: .
D: .
CDR3: CASSLLGTGAYEQYF
DNA: TGTGCCAGCAGCCTCCTAGGAACAGGAGCCTACGAGCAGTACTTC

V: TRBV14
J: TRBJ1-3
size: .
D: .
CDR3: CASSQVRNSGNTIYF
DNA: TGTGCCAGCAGCCAAGTCAGGAACTCTGGAAACACCATATATTTT

V: TRBV19
J: TRBJ1-2
size: .
D: .
CDR3: CASTADRYYGYTF
DNA: TGTGCCAGTACCGCCGACAGATACTATGGCTACACCTTC

V: TRBV28
J: TRBJ2-3
size: .
D: .
CDR3: CASRMGRTDTQYF
DNA: TGTGCCAGCAGGATGGGGCGCACAGATACGCAGTATTTT

V: TRBV28
J: TRBJ2-7
size: .
D: .
CDR3: CASSSPPAYEQYF
DNA: TGTGCCAGCAGTTCCCCCCCCGCCTACGAGCAGTACTTC

V: TRBV4-2
J: TRBJ2-3
size: .
D: .
CDR3: CASSQDPGVNTDTQYF
DNA: TGTGCCAGCAGCCAAGATCCCGGGGTGAACACAGATACGCAGTATTTT

V: TRBV7-2
J: TRBJ1-2
size: once
D: .
CDR3: CASSQDSYYGYTF
DNA: TGTGCCAGCAGCCAGGATTCGTACTATGGCTACACCTTC

V: TRBV5-6
J: TRBJ2-1
size: .
D: TRBD2
CDR3: CASSLASSGGNEQFF
DNA: TGTGCCAGCAGCCTGGCTTCTAGCGGGGGTAATGAGCAGTTCTTC

V: TRBV18
J: TRBJ1-1
size: .
D: .
CDR3: CASSPPWGGSTEAFF
DNA: TGTGCCAGCTCACCACCCTGGGGGGGGAGCACTGAAGCTTTCTTT

V: TRBV6-4
J: TRBJ2-3
size: few
D: .
CDR3: CASSDSNQGEADTQYF
DNA: TGTGCCAGCAGTGACTCGAACCAGGGTGAGGCAGATACGCAGTATTTT

V: TRBV24-1
J: TRBJ1-5
size: .
D: .
CDR3: CATSDSRGKGNQPQHF
DNA: TGTGCCACCAGTGATTCGCGGGGGAAGGGCAATCAGCCCCAGCATTTT

V: TRBV14
J: TRBJ2-7
size: .
D: .
CDR3: CASSQALVGQPVF
DNA: TGTGCCAGCAGCCAGGCATTGGTGGGACAACCGGTCTTC

V: TRBV5-4
J: TRBJ2-7
size: once
D: .
CDR3: CASSRQSYEQYF
DNA: TGTGCCAGCAGCCGACAATCCTACGAGCAGTACTTC

V: TRBV5-4
J: TRBJ2-2
size: .
D: TRBD1
CDR3: CASRHGTGVNTGELFF
DNA: TGTGCCAGCAGACACGGGACAGGGGTGAACACCGGGGAGCTGTTTTTT

V: TRBV29-1
J: TRBJ2-7
size: few
D: .
CDR3: CSVGLTVDSYEQYF
DNA: TGCAGCGTTGGATTGACAGTCGACTCCTACGAGCAGTACTTC

V: TRBV7-2
J: TRBJ2-5
size: .
D: TRBD2
CDR3: CASSLGSSGGALETQYF
DNA: TGTGCCAGCAGCTTAGGCTCAAGCGGGGGGGCTTTGGAGACCCAGTACTTC

V: TRBV5-1
J: TRBJ2-7
size: .
D: .
CDR3: CASSLGGQGTYEQYF
DNA: TGCGCCAGCAGCTTAGGGGGTCAGGGGACCTACGAGCAGTACTTC

V: TRBV10-3
J: TRBJ2-5
size: .
D: .
CDR3: CAISEGERTLGLETQYF
DNA: TGTGCCATCAGTGAGGGGGAGAGGACCTTAGGTCTTGAGACCCAGTACTTC

V: TRBV5-5
J: TRBJ1-1
size: .
D: .
CDR3: CASSLGTGTHNTEAFF
DNA: TGTGCCAGCAGCTTGGGCACGGGGACACATAACACTGAAGCTTTCTTT

V: TRBV3-1/TRBV3-2
J: TRBJ1-1
size: .
D: .
CDR3: CASSQTYTEAFF
DNA: TGTGCCAGCAGCCAAACATACACTGAAGCTTTCTTT

V: TRBV30
J: TRBJ1-1
size: .
D: .
CDR3: CAWSTRGLNTEAFF
DNA: TGTGCCTGGAGTACCAGGGGCCTAAACACTGAAGCTTTCTTT

V: TRBV3-1/TRBV3-2
J: TRBJ2-1
size: .
D: .
CDR3: CASSQGSGTVYNEQFF
DNA: TGTGCCAGCAGCCAAGGATCCGGGACTGTCTACAATGAGCAGTTCTTC